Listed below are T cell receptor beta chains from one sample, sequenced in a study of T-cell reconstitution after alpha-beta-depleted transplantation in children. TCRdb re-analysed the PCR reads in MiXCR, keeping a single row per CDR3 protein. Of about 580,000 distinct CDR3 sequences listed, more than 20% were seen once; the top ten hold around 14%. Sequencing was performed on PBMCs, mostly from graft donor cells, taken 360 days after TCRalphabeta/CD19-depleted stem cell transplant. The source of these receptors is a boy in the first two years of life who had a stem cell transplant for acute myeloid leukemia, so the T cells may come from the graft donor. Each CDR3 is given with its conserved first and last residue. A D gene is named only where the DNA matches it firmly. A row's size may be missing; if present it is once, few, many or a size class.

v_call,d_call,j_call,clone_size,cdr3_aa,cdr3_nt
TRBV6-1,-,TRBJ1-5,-,CASSDPGRGDQPQHF,TGTGCCAGCAGTGATCCAGGGAGGGGCGATCAGCCCCAGCATTTT
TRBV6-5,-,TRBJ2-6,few,CASSAFSIGSGANVLTF,TGTGCCAGCAGCGCTTTTAGTATTGGCTCTGGGGCCAACGTCCTGACTTTC
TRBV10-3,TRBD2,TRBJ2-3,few,CAIRLAGGRTDTQYF,TGTGCCATCAGACTAGCGGGGGGACGCACAGATACGCAGTATTTT
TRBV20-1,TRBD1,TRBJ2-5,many,CSADPDRVETQYF,TGCAGTGCCGACCCGGACAGGGTGGAGACCCAGTACTTC
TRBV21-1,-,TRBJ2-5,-,CASSKTQGAQETQYF,TGTGCCAGCAGCAAAACGCAGGGGGCCCAAGAGACCCAGTACTTC
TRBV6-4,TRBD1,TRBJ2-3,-,CASSMDRTGDTQYF,TGTGCCAGCAGCATGGACAGGACGGGGGATACGCAGTATTTT
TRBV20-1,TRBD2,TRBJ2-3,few,CSRPTSGGTDTQYF,TGCAGTAGACCGACTAGCGGGGGCACAGATACGCAGTATTTT
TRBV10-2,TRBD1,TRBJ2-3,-,CASSAAPDRGDTQYF,TGCGCCAGCAGTGCTGCTCCGGACAGGGGAGATACGCAGTATTTT
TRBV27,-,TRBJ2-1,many,CASSLLPGTSPFGSYNEQFF,TGTGCCAGCAGCCTCCTTCCGGGGACATCTCCCTTTGGCTCCTACAATGAGCAGTTCTTC
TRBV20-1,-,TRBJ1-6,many,CSARDMGPYNSPLHF,TGCAGTGCTAGAGATATGGGACCTTATAATTCACCCCTCCACTTT
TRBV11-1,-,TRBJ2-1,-,CASSFRGPRRGYNEQFF,TGTGCCAGCAGCTTTCGAGGGCCCAGGAGGGGATACAATGAGCAGTTCTTC
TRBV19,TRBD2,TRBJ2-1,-,CASRNSGGSYNEQFF,TGTGCCAGTAGGAATAGCGGGGGCTCCTACAATGAGCAGTTCTTC
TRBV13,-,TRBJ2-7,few,CASSSGRGLYEQYF,TGTGCCAGCAGCTCCGGACGGGGTTTGTACGAGCAGTACTTC
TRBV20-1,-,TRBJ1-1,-,CSARTPEAFF,TGCAGTGCTAGGACCCCTGAAGCTTTCTTT
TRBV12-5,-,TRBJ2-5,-,CASCSGTETQYF,TGTGCTAGTTGTTCAGGGACAGAGACCCAGTACTTC
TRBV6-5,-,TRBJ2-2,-,CASSYPVGVTNTGELFF,TGTGCCAGCAGTTACCCCGTTGGGGTCACGAACACCGGGGAGCTGTTTTTT
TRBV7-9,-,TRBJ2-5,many,CASSIGGETQYF,TGTGCCAGCAGCATAGGTGGAGAGACCCAGTACTTC
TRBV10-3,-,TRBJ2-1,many,CAISDWGGEQFF,TGTGCCATCAGTGACTGGGGTGGTGAGCAGTTCTTC
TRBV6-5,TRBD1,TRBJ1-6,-,CASSPQGVGSYNSPLHF,TGTGCCAGCAGCCCACAGGGGGTTGGCTCCTATAATTCACCCCTCCACTTT
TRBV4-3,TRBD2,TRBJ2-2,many,CASSHSGGNTGELFF,TGCGCCAGCAGCCACAGCGGGGGAAACACCGGGGAGCTGTTTTTT
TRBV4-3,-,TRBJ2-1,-,CASSPLPGSEQFF,TGCGCCAGCAGCCCGCTTCCGGGGAGTGAGCAGTTCTTC
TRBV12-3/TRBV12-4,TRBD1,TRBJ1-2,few,CASSFKGTAYGYTF,TGTGCCAGCAGTTTCAAGGGGACAGCCTATGGCTACACCTTC
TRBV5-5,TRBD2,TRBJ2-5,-,CASSSSGGREETQYF,TGTGCCAGCAGCTCAAGCGGGGGGCGGGAAGAGACCCAGTACTTC
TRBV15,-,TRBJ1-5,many,CATSRGSQPQHF,TGTGCCACCAGCAGAGGAAGTCAGCCCCAGCATTTT
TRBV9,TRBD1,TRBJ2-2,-,CASTGQGATGELFF,TGTGCCAGCACGGGACAGGGGGCGACCGGGGAGCTGTTTTTT
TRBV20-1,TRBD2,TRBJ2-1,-,CSAPRTSGGGYEQFF,TGCAGTGCTCCCCGGACTAGCGGGGGTGGCTATGAGCAGTTCTTC
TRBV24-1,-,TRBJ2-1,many,CATSIWNEQFF,TGTGCCACCAGTATTTGGAATGAGCAGTTCTTC
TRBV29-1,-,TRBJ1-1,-,CSVGVMNTEAFF,TGCAGCGTGGGAGTCATGAACACTGAAGCTTTCTTT
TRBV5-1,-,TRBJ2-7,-,CASSSDGPTYEQYF,TGCGCCAGCAGCTCCGACGGACCGACCTACGAGCAGTACTTC
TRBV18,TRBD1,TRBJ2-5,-,CASSNVVRGMETQYF,TGTGCCAGCTCAAACGTCGTCAGGGGGATGGAGACCCAGTACTTC
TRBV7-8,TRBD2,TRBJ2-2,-,CASSFTPGLASTGELFF,TGTGCCAGCAGCTTTACACCGGGACTAGCTAGCACCGGGGAGCTGTTTTTT
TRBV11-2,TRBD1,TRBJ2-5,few,CASSQSRPIDRGYETQYF,TGTGCCAGCAGCCAATCGAGGCCTATCGACAGGGGTTATGAGACCCAGTACTTC
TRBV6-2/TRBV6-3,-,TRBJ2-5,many,CASSYGRRQETQYF,TGTGCCAGCAGTTACGGACGGAGACAAGAGACCCAGTACTTC
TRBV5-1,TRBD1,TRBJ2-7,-,CASSPGTGGEISYEQYF,TGCGCCAGCAGCCCTGGGACAGGGGGCGAGATCTCCTACGAGCAGTACTTC
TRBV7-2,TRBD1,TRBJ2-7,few,CASSLAGQGGYEQYF,TGTGCCAGCAGCTTAGCGGGACAGGGGGGTTACGAGCAGTACTTC
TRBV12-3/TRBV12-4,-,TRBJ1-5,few,CASRLGGQPQHF,TGTGCCAGCAGACTAGGGGGTCAGCCCCAGCATTTT
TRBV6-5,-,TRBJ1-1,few,CASSYAPGHPTEAFF,TGTGCCAGCAGTTACGCTCCGGGACATCCAACTGAAGCTTTCTTT